This T cell receptor (beta chain) was obtained from a study of blood T cell repertoires in COVID-19. Across the study: Italy, Spain and the United States were the sources of the convalescent and acute COVID-19 samples.

The CDR3 has 15 residues. In germline, CDR1 is MNHEY, CDR2 SVGEGT. V was pared by 4 bases and J by 3 bases, with 9 bases of the junction left unmatched. The assay was immunoSEQ multiplex PCR, and TCRdb's table has in-frame clones only and misses some. The repertoire has 100,000 or so clones, about 86% of them found once; the top ten carry approximately 6.8%. Sequenced: peripheral blood. This chain links TRBV6-2 or TRBV6-3 with TRBJ2-7; 7 bases map to TRBD2. The TCR originated in a man in his 60s with acute or convalescent COVID-19. CDR3 protein: CASSSPGTKIYEQYF. For the CDR3, the DNA is TGTGCCAGCAGTTCCCCCGGGACTAAAATCTACGAGCAGTACTTC.